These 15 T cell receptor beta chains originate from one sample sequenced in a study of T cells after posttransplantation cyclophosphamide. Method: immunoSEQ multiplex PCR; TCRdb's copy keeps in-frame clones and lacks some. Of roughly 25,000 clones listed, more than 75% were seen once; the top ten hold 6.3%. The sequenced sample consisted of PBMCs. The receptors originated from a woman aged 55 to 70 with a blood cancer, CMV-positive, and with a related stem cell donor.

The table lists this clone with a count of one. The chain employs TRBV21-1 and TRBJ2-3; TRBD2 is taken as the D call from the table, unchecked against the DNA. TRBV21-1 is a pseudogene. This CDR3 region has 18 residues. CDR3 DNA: TGTGCCAGCAGCAAAGTAACAGGACTAGCGGGAGGGACAGATACGCAGTATTTT. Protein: CASSKVTGLAGGTDTQYF.

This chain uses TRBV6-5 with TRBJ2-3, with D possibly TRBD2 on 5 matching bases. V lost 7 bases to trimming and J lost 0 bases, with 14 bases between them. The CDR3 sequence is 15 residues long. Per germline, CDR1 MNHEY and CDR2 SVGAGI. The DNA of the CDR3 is TGTGCCAGCAAGATCGGAGGAACTAGCACAGATACGCAGTATTTT. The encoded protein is CASKIGGTSTDTQYF.

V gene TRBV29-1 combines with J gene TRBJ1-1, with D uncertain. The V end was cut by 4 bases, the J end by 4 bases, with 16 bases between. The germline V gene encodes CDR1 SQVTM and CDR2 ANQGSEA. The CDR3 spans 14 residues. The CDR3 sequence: CSVGIAGVRTEAFF. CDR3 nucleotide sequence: TGCAGCGTTGGTATCGCGGGAGTACGCACTGAAGCTTTCTTT.

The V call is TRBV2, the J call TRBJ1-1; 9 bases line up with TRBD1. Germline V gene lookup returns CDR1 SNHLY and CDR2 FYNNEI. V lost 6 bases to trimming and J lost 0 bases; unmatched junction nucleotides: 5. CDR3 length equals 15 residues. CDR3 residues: CASSPRDRVNTEAFF. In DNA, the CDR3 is TGTGCCAGCAGCCCACGGGACAGGGTGAACACTGAAGCTTTCTTT.

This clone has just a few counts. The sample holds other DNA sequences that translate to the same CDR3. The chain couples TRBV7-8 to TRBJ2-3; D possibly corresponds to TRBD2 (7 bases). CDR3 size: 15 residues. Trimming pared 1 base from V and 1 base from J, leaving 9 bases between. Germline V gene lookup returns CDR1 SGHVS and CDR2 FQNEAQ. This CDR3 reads CASSLGGGGTDTQYF. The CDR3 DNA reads TGTGCCAGCAGCTTAGGGGGGGGCGGCACAGATACGCAGTATTTT. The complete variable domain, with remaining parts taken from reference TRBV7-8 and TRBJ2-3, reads GAGVSQSPRYKVAKRGQDVALRCDPISGHVSLFWYQQALGQGPEFLTYFQNEAQLDKSGLPSDRFFAERPEGSVSTLKIQRTQQEDSAVYLCASSLGGGGTDTQYFGPGTRLTVL.

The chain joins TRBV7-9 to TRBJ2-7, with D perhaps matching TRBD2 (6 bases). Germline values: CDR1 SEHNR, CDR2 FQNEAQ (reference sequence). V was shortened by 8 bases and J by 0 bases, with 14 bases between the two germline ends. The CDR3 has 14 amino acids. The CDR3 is CASGAGIGSYEQYF. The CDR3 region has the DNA TGTGCCAGCGGAGCGGGCATTGGCTCCTACGAGCAGTACTTC.

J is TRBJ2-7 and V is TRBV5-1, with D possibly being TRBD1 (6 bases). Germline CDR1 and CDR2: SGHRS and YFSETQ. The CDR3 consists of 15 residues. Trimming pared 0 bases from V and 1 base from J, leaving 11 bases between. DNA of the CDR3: TGCGCCAGCAGCTTGGACAGGGTTTTTTCCTACGAGCAGTACTTC. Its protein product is CASSLDRVFSYEQYF.

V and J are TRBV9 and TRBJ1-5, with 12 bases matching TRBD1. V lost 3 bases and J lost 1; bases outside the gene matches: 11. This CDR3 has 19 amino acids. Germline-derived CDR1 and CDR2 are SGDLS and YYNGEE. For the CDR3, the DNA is TGTGCCAGCAGCGAACCCCGGGACAGGGGGCAATGGAGCAATCAGCCCCAGCATTTT. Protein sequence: CASSEPRDRGQWSNQPQHF.

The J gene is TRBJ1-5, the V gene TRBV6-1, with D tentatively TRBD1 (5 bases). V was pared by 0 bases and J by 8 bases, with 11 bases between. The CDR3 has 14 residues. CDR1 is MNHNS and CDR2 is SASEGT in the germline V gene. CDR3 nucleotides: TGTGCCAGCAGTGAAGCCCCAGGGAGGAAGCCCCAGCATTTT. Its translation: CASSEAPGRKPQHF.

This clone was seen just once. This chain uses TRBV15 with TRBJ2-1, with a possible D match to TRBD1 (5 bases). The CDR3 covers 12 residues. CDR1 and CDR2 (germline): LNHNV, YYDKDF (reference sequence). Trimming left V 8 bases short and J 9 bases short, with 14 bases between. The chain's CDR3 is CATSRVLGEQFF. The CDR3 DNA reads TGTGCCACCTCCAGGGTCTTAGGTGAGCAGTTCTTC.

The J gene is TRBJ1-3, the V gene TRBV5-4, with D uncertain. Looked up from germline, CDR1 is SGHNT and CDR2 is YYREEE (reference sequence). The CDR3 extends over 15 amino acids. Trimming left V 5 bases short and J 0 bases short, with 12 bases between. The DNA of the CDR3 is TGTGCCAGCAGTTACGAGGGCCCCTCTGGAAACACCATATATTTT. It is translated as CASSYEGPSGNTIYF.

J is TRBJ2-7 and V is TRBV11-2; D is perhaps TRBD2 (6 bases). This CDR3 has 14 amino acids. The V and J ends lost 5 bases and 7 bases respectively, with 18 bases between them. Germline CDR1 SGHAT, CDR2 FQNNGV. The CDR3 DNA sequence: TGTGCCAGCAGCCCTAGCGTCACATGGGGGGAGCAGTACTTC. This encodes CASSPSVTWGEQYF.

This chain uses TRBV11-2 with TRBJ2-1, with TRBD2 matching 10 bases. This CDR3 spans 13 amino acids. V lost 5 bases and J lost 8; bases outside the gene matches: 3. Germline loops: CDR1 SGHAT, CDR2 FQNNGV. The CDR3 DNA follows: TGTGCCAGCAGCCCCCTAGCGGGAGATGAGCAGTTCTTC. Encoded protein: CASSPLAGDEQFF.

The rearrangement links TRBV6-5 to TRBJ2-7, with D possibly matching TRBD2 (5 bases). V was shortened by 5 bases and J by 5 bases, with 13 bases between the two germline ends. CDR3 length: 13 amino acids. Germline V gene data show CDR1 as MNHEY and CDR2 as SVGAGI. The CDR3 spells CASSEEGFHEQYF. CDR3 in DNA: TGTGCCAGCAGTGAAGAGGGTTTCCACGAGCAGTACTTC.

This chain's CDR3 is CSVSRTSGSYEQYF. The DNA of the CDR3 is TGCAGCGTCTCCAGGACTAGCGGGAGTTACGAGCAGTACTTC. This chain links TRBV29-1 with TRBJ2-7, with 13 bases matching TRBD2. CDR3 length: 14 residues. Unmatched junction bases numbered 6, after V lost 6 bases and J lost 4 bases. Germline lookup yields CDR1 SQVTM and CDR2 ANQGSEA.